These 2 T cell receptor beta chains were sequenced from one sample in a study of blood T cell repertoires in COVID-19. The data were produced by immunoSEQ multiplex PCR, yet TCRdb's version contains in-frame clones alone and is incomplete. The repertoire has some 190,000 clones, more than 75% of them found once; the top ten carry 5.6%. What was sequenced was PBMCs or T cells enriched from blood (not recorded which). Receptors originate from a man between 35 and 55 years old with acute COVID-19.

This chain links TRBV5-4 with TRBJ2-3; the D is unclear. Germline V gene lookup returns CDR1 SGHNT and CDR2 YYREEE (reference sequence). V lost 6 bases, J lost 3 bases, and 17 bases lay in between. The CDR3 spans 15 residues. The CDR3 DNA reads TGTGCCAGCAACTACTACGACGACCTAACAGATACGCAGTATTTT. Protein sequence: CASNYYDDLTDTQYF.

The gene calls are TRBV2 and TRBJ1-2, with TRBD1 identical over 8 bases. The ends lost 3 bases at V and 7 bases at J; junction bases unmatched: 13. Germline V gene lookup returns CDR1 SNHLY and CDR2 FYNNEI. The CDR3 spans 16 residues. The CDR3 region is CASSDRVGQGARGYTF. DNA of the CDR3: TGTGCCAGCAGTGATAGAGTAGGGCAGGGGGCGCGTGGCTACACCTTC.